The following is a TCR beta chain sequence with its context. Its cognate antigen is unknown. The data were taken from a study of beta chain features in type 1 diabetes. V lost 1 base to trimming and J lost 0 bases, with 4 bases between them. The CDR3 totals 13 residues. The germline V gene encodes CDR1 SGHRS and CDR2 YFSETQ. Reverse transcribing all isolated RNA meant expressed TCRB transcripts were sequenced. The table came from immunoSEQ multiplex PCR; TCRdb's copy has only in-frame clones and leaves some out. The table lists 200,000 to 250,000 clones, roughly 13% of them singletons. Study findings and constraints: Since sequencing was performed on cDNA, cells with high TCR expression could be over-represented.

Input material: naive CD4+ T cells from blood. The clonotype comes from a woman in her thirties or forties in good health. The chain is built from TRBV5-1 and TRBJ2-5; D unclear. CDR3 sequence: CASSLSYQETQYF. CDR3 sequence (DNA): TGCGCCAGCAGCTTGAGCTACCAAGAGACCCAGTACTTC.